The clone carrying this T cell receptor (beta chain) occurred many times. Its antigen is not known. Each cDNA molecule carried a unique molecular identifier. TCRdb redid the calling of the 5' RACE reads with MiXCR, one entry per CDR3 protein. This sample has 11,000 or so distinct CDR3 sequences, with around 5% found just once. The source of the sample is a study of early T cells in non-severe SARS-CoV-2 infection. Background on the study: The sequenced material was bulk RNA from unsorted whole blood, and its chains were unpaired. The study, taken as a whole, reports: VDJdb matching, biased toward anti-spike CD8 responses, missed private and CD4 specificities.

Germline assignment: CDR1 LNHDA and CDR2 SQIVND (reference sequence). The V and J ends lost 4 bases and 3 bases, in that order; junction bases with no gene match: 5. CDR3 length: 14 residues. What was sequenced was whole blood. The sequence came from an adult who was a healthcare worker with PCR-confirmed SARS-CoV-2 infection or an uninfected control (not recorded which). This chain connects TRBV19 to TRBJ1-2; 7 bases map to TRBD1. The CDR3 DNA reads as TGTGCCAGTAGTACACAGGGGTCCTACTATGGCTACACCTTC. Translated, it gives CASSTQGSYYGYTF.